The 32 T cell receptor beta chains below come from one sample, sequenced in a study of read filtering for tumor transcriptome and immune sequencing. From approximately 400 ng of RNA, a library with molecular barcoded alpha/delta and beta/gamma adaptors was made. TCRdb called the reads again in MiXCR, with one record for every CDR3 protein. Among about 86,000 distinct CDR3 sequences listed, about 12% were seen once. The specimen sequenced was a population of CD138-negative cells sorted from bone marrow. These receptors were taken from a donor aged 40 or over with multiple myeloma.

This clonotype was observed many times. The chain links TRBV29-1 to TRBJ2-7; 7 positions match TRBD1. The V gene's germline CDR1 is SQVTM and CDR2 ANQGSEA. This CDR3 spans 13 amino acids. Trimming took 7 bases from V and 2 from J; bases not matched to a gene: 8. The CDR3 nucleotides read TGCAGCGCCCTCGGACAGGCCCCCTACGAGCAGTACTTC. Its protein is CSALGQAPYEQYF.

Ten or more counts support this clonotype. The chain combines TRBV7-9 with TRBJ2-7; 10 bases match TRBD1. The CDR3 runs to 14 residues. Germline V gives CDR1 SEHNR, CDR2 FQNEAQ (reference sequence). J was trimmed by 3 bases and V by 5 bases; bases with no gene match: 4. Written as DNA, the CDR3 is TGTGCCAGCAGCCTAAGGACAGGGGGCTACGAGCAGTACTTC. Amino acids: CASSLRTGGYEQYF. Together with reference TRBV7-9 and TRBJ2-7, the CDR3 gives the full variable domain: DTGVSQNPRHKITKRGQNVTFRCDPISEHNRLYWYRQTLGQGPEFLTYFQNEAQLEKSRLLSDRFSAERPKGSFSTLEIQRTEQGDSAMYLCASSLRTGGYEQYFGPGTRLTVT.

Many counts were recorded for this clonotype. The CDR3 loop is CASSAGPNSYEQYF. The CDR3 DNA is TGCGCCAGCAGCGCAGGCCCTAACTCCTACGAGCAGTACTTC. The chain links TRBV5-1 to TRBJ2-7; D remains ambiguous. CDR1 and CDR2 from the germline V gene are SGHRS and YFSETQ. V lost 4 bases, J lost 0 bases, and 11 bases lay in between. CDR3 size: 14 residues.

The sample holds many counts of this clonotype. The V and J genes are TRBV2 and TRBJ2-5; TRBD1 agrees at 8 bases. J lost 5 bases, V lost 9 bases, and 5 bases had no gene match. The CDR3 has 12 amino acids. CDR1 is SNHLY and CDR2 is FYNNEI in the germline V gene. The CDR3 spells CASQGAGETQYF. CDR3 DNA: TGTGCCAGTCAGGGGGCAGGGGAGACCCAGTACTTC.

This clonotype was observed many times. The chain couples TRBV6-5 to TRBJ2-7; 11 positions agree with TRBD1. Germline CDR1 is MNHEY and CDR2 is SVGAGI. Trimming cost V 5 bases and J 4 bases; bases outside gene matches: 4. The CDR3 has 14 amino acids. In DNA form, the CDR3 reads TGTGCCAGCAGTAAGGACAGGGGGCCGTACGAGCAGTACTTC. Translating gives CASSKDRGPYEQYF.

Details on this clonotype: A much larger clone sits a single nucleotide away, making a read error possible. The DNA of the CDR3 is TGCGCCAACAGCGATGGGGACTTTACTGAAGCTTTCTTT. Protein sequence: CANSDGDFTEAFF. The V and J genes are TRBV5-1 and TRBJ1-6; the D gene is possibly TRBD1 (5 bases). Judging by the DNA end, TRBJ1-1 fits better; the J call may be wrong. Germline V gene lookup returns CDR1 SGHRS and CDR2 YFSETQ. The CDR3 consists of 13 residues.

In this sample, this clonotype turned up many times. The chain has TRBV5-1 and TRBJ2-2; TRBD1 matches 7 bases. CDR3 length: 17 residues. The germline V gene encodes CDR1 SGHRS and CDR2 YFSETQ. With 5 bases clipped from V and 2 bases from J, the junction kept 12 bases outside the gene matches. The CDR3 reads CASRTPGQRKNTGELFF. The CDR3 DNA reads as TGCGCCAGCAGAACTCCGGGACAGAGGAAAAACACCGGGGAGCTGTTTTTT. Full variable domain (rest looked up from reference TRBV5-1 and TRBJ2-2): KAGVTQTPRYLIKTRGQQVTLSCSPISGHRSVSWYQQTPGQGLQFLFEYFSETQRNKGNFPGRFSGRQFSNSRSEMNVSTLELGDSALYLCASRTPGQRKNTGELFFGEGSRLTVL.

This clonotype was detected only once. The genes are TRBV20-1 and TRBJ2-7; D gene ambiguous. Per germline, CDR1 DFQATT and CDR2 SNEGSKA (reference sequence). Deletions cut 5 bases from V and 5 bases from J, with 10 bases between. The CDR3 has 11 amino acids. The CDR3 DNA reads TGCAGTGCTCTCCGACTTGACGAGCAGTACTTC. Translated: CSALRLDEQYF.

This chain connects TRBV6-5 to TRBJ2-5, with D perhaps TRBD2 (5 bases). The CDR3 length is 14 residues. Germline V lookup: CDR1 MNHEY, CDR2 SVGAGI. With 6 bases removed from V and 5 bases from J, the gap between germline ends came to 16 bases. The CDR3 here is CASSLGGATETQYF. As DNA, the CDR3 is TGTGCCAGCAGCCTTGGAGGCGCGACGGAGACCCAGTACTTC.

The table lists this clonotype with many counts. A junction boundary mismatches the germline segment, possibly from a read error. V is TRBV20-1 and J is TRBJ2-3; D is undetermined. CDR1 and CDR2 from the germline V gene are DFQATT and SNEGSKA (reference sequence). CDR3 length equals 12 residues. The CDR3 DNA sequence: TGCAGTGTCAGTGCATCCACAGATATGCAGTATTTT. Translated, it gives CSVSASTDMQYF.

The chain joins TRBV30 to TRBJ2-3; TRBD2 matches at 8 bases. V gave up 0 bases and J gave up 5 bases; unmatched junction bases: 4. The CDR3 consists of 14 residues. In germline, CDR1 is GTSNPN, CDR2 SVGIG (reference sequence). CDR3 in amino acids: CAWSVTGTRDTQYF. The CDR3 DNA sequence: TGTGCCTGGAGTGTAACGGGGACTAGAGATACGCAGTATTTT.

This clonotype has at least ten counts. The chain joins TRBV11-3 to TRBJ2-7, with D possibly TRBD1 on 6 matching bases. The length of the CDR3 is 12 residues. Between the trimmed V and J ends, which lost 3 bases and 5 bases, there was a span of 8 bases. CDR1 SGHNT and CDR2 YENEEA come from the germline V gene. This CDR3 reads CASSFSGDEQYF. The CDR3 DNA follows: TGTGCCAGCAGCTTCTCAGGGGACGAGCAGTACTTC.

At least ten counts were recorded for this clonotype. The gene calls are TRBV24-1 and TRBJ2-1, with 7 bases that match TRBD2. The trim removed 7 bases at V and 3 bases at J, leaving 2 bases unmatched. The CDR3 is made up of 13 amino acids. Looked up from germline, CDR1 is KGHDR and CDR2 is SFDVKD. The CDR3 protein is CATSLADYNEQFF. The CDR3 DNA reads as TGTGCCACCAGCCTAGCGGACTACAATGAGCAGTTCTTC.

Comments on this clonotype: A far larger clone differs by one base, so this is likely a read error. The chain is built from TRBV7-6 and TRBJ2-5; D is uncertain. Per germline, CDR1 SGHVS and CDR2 FNYEAQ. This CDR3 has 11 amino acids. The CDR3 DNA is TGTGCCAGCAGCCAACAAGAGGCCCAGTACTTC. Translation gives CASSQQEAQYF.

This clonotype has at least ten counts. The V and J genes are TRBV5-1 and TRBJ2-3, with 7 bases matching TRBD2. This CDR3 contains 13 residues. V shed 4 bases and J 8 bases; nucleotides not matched to a gene: 7. Germline V gene lookup returns CDR1 SGHRS and CDR2 YFSETQ. The CDR3 is CASSVERDRTQYF. The CDR3, as DNA: TGCGCCAGCAGCGTAGAGCGGGACCGTACGCAGTATTTT.

This clonotype was seen more than once but under ten times. The chain recombines TRBV11-2 with TRBJ2-2; D is tentatively TRBD1 or TRBD2 (5 bases each). Trimming left V 1 base short and J 3 bases short, with 9 bases between. Germline V gene lookup returns CDR1 SGHAT and CDR2 FQNNGV. The CDR3 is made up of 15 amino acids. CDR3 coding DNA: TGTGCCAGCAGCTTAGCGGGACCGGACACCGGGGAGCTGTTTTTT. Its protein is CASSLAGPDTGELFF.

This clonotype was seen at least ten times. In nucleotides, the CDR3 is TGCAGCGCCCTCGGGGGCGAGGGTGAAGCTTTCTTT. It specifies CSALGGEGEAFF. V is TRBV29-1 and J is TRBJ1-1, with a tentative D call TRBD1 (6 bases). Between the trimmed V and J ends, which lost 7 bases and 7 bases, there was a span of 16 bases. Germline CDR1 and CDR2: SQVTM and ANQGSEA. The CDR3 is 12 residues long.

There are many counts of this clonotype. V usage is TRBV28 and J usage is TRBJ1-6; D possibly corresponds to TRBD1 (5 bases). This CDR3 comprises 18 residues. V was trimmed by 7 bases and J by 5 bases, leaving 24 bases between them. Germline V CDR1 and CDR2: MDHEN, SYDVKM. CDR3 sequence (DNA): TGTGCCAGCAAACTTTCGGAGGGGCGGCTTTATCATAATTCACCCCTCCACTTT. Encoded protein: CASKLSEGRLYHNSPLHF.

The V gene is TRBV3-1, the J gene TRBJ2-7; a weak D match, TRBD1 (6 bases). Germline CDR1 is LGHDT and CDR2 is YNNKEL (reference sequence). Trimming removed 4 bases from V and 6 bases from J, with 10 bases in between. This CDR3 contains 12 residues. The CDR3 bases are TGTGCCAGCAGCCGCGCAGGGGCCGAGCAGTACTTC. Its protein product is CASSRAGAEQYF.

This clonotype was picked up many times. The chain carries TRBV18 and TRBJ1-1, with no clear D. This CDR3 is built from 13 residues. Trimming removed 3 bases at V and 1 base at J, with 6 bases between. Germline lookup yields CDR1 KGHSH and CDR2 LQKENI. CDR3 amino acids: CASSPRSNTEAFF. The DNA for the CDR3 is TGTGCCAGCTCACCGAGGTCGAACACTGAAGCTTTCTTT.

The rearrangement joins TRBV5-1 to TRBJ1-2; no clear D gene. The V end was cut by 0 bases, the J end by 8 bases, with 17 bases between. This CDR3 spans 15 amino acids. Looked up from germline, CDR1 is SGHRS and CDR2 is YFSETQ. In DNA form, the CDR3 reads TGCGCCAGCAGCTTGGAAAAGGCCAACGACGACGGCTACACCTTC. Its translation: CASSLEKANDDGYTF.

Of note for this clonotype: This is likely a read error, given that the CDR3 carries no conserved phenylalanine or tryptophan at its end. This chain uses TRBV28 with TRBJ2-1, with 8 bases identical to TRBD2. V dropped 9 bases and J dropped 5; count of bases not matched to a gene: 9. From germline, CDR1 is MDHEN and CDR2 SYDVKM. This CDR3 has 14 residues. The CDR3 sequence: CASRAGGPNNEQFL. In DNA form, the CDR3 reads TGTGCCAGTAGGGCGGGGGGTCCTAACAATGAGCAGTTCCTC.

This clonotype was observed at least ten times. Germline is not matched at one junction end, which may reflect a read error. The chain joins TRBV12-3 or TRBV12-4 to TRBJ2-1, with D perhaps matching TRBD2 (6 bases). This CDR3 comprises 15 residues. This CDR3 is CASSVGSLSYNEQLF. For the CDR3, the DNA is TGTGCCAGCAGTGTCGGGAGTCTATCCTACAATGAGCAGCTCTTC.

This clonotype came up many times. The chain joins TRBV5-1 to TRBJ2-3; D not resolved. Between the trimmed V and J ends, which lost 7 bases and 2 bases, there was a span of 14 bases. This CDR3 spans 14 amino acids. Looked up from germline, CDR1 is SGHRS and CDR2 is YFSETQ. The CDR3 here is CASARSLDTDTQYF. Here the CDR3 DNA reads TGCGCCAGCGCCCGCTCATTAGACACAGATACGCAGTATTTT.

Worth noting for this clonotype: One junction end does not reproduce the germline sequence, and a read error may be involved. The V gene is TRBV29-1, the J gene TRBJ1-1; D perhaps matches TRBD1 (5 bases). Looked up from germline, CDR1 is SQVTM and CDR2 is ANQGSEA. The CDR3 is 11 residues long. CDR3 sequence (DNA): TGCAGCGAGACGGACAATACTGAAGGTTTCTTT. It translates to CSETDNTEGFF.

This clonotype showed up many times. This chain connects TRBV3-1 to TRBJ2-1; TRBD2 matches at 9 bases. The germline V gene encodes CDR1 LGHDT and CDR2 YNNKEL (reference sequence). With V trimmed by 4 bases and J by 1 base, 11 bases remained unmatched. The CDR3 length is 18 residues. The CDR3 is CASSLQGWREGSYNEQFF. CDR3 DNA sequence: TGTGCCAGCAGCCTCCAGGGTTGGCGGGAGGGTTCCTACAATGAGCAGTTCTTC.

This clonotype was seen many times. This chain joins TRBV3-1 and TRBJ1-1, with D hard to call. V was shortened by 0 bases and J by 2 bases, with 7 bases between the two germline ends. From germline, CDR1 is LGHDT and CDR2 YNNKEL (reference sequence). The CDR3 length is 14 residues. In DNA form, the CDR3 reads TGTGCCAGCAGCCAAGAGCTTAGTAACACTGAAGCTTTCTTT. It specifies CASSQELSNTEAFF.

There are many counts of this clonotype. V gene TRBV6-1 combines with J gene TRBJ2-1; D is perhaps TRBD1 or TRBD2 (5 bases each). CDR1 is MNHNS, CDR2 SASEGT, per germline. Trimming removed 1 base from V and 8 bases from J, with 24 bases in between. The CDR3 totals 18 residues. Written as DNA, the CDR3 is TGTGCCAGCAGTGAAGGCACCGGGACCGGGTTTTTTGGGTATGAGCAGTTCTTC. Translation: CASSEGTGTGFFGYEQFF.

This clonotype was picked up many times. The chain employs TRBV30 and TRBJ1-1; D not resolved. Germline CDR1 and CDR2: GTSNPN and SVGIG (reference sequence). The CDR3 totals 13 residues. V was cut by 3 bases and J by 2 bases, with 10 bases left in between. CDR3: CAWRRPGNTEAFF. DNA for the CDR3: TGTGCCTGGAGACGGCCGGGAAACACTGAAGCTTTCTTT.

Many counts were recorded for this clonotype. A junction end diverges from the germline sequence, so it may reflect a read error. The genes are TRBV7-8 and TRBJ2-1, with D uncertain. The CDR3 has 13 amino acids. Germline loops: CDR1 SGHVS, CDR2 FQNEAQ. The CDR3 here is CASSLVSNNEQFF. In DNA, the CDR3 is TGTGCCAGCAGCTTAGTCTCCAACAATGAGCAGTTCTTC.

This chain joins TRBV20-1 and TRBJ2-5; 11 positions agree with TRBD2. Trimming cost V 6 bases and J 1 base; bases outside gene matches: 7. This CDR3 contains 15 residues. Germline assignment: CDR1 DFQATT and CDR2 SNEGSKA (reference sequence). The CDR3 DNA follows: TGCAGTGCAAGTAGCGGGAGGGGGACCCAAGAGACCCAGTACTTC. Its translation is CSASSGRGTQETQYF.

This chain joins TRBV20-1 and TRBJ2-7; 13 bases map to TRBD2. This CDR3 spans 14 amino acids. Per germline, CDR1 DFQATT and CDR2 SNEGSKA (reference sequence). V trimming: 5 bases; J trimming: 9 bases; junction bases outside the gene matches: 10. DNA for the CDR3: TGCAGTGCTTGGACTAGCGGGAGTACCCACGGGCAGTACTTC. It codes for CSAWTSGSTHGQYF.